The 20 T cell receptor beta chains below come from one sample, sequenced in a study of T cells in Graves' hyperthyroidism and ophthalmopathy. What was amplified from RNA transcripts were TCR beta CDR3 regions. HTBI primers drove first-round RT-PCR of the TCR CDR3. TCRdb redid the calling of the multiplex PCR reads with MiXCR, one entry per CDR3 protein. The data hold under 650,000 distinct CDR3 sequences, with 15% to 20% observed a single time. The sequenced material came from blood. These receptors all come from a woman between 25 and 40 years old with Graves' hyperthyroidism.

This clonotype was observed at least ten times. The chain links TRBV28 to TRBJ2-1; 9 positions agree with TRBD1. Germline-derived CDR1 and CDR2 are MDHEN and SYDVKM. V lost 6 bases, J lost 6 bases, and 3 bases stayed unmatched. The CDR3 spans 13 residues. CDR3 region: CASRGTGSNEQFF. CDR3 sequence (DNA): TGTGCCAGCAGGGGGACAGGGAGCAATGAGCAGTTCTTC. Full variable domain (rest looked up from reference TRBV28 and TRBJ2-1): DVKVTQSSRYLVKRTGEKVFLECVQDMDHENMFWYRQDPGLGLRLIYFSYDVKMKEKGDIPEGYSVSREKKERFSLILESASTNQTSMYLCASRGTGSNEQFFGPGTRLTVL.

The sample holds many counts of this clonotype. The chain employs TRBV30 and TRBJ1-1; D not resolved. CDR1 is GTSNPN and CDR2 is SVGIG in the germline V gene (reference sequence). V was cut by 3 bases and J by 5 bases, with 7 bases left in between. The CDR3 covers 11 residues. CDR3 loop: CAWRAGTEAFF. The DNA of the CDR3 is TGTGCCTGGAGAGCCGGGACTGAAGCTTTCTTT.

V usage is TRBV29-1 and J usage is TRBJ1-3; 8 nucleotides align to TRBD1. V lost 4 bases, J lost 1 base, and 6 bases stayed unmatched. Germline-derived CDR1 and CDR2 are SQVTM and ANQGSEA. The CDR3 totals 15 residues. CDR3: CSVGDRSGSGNTIYF. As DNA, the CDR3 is TGCAGCGTTGGGGACAGGTCGGGGTCTGGAAACACCATATATTTT.

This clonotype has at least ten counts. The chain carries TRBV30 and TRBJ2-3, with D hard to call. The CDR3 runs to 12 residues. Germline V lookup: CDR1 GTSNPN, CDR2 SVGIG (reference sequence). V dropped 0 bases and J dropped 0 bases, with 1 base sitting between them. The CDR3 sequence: CAWSVSTDTQYF. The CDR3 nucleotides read TGTGCCTGGAGTGTAAGCACAGATACGCAGTATTTT.

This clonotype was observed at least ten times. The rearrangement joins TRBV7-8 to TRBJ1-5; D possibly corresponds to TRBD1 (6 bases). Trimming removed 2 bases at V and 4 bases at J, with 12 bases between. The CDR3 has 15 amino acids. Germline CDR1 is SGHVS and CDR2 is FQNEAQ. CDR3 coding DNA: TGTGCCAGCAGCTTAAGGGGGGCTTTGAATCAGCCCCAGCATTTT. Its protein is CASSLRGALNQPQHF.

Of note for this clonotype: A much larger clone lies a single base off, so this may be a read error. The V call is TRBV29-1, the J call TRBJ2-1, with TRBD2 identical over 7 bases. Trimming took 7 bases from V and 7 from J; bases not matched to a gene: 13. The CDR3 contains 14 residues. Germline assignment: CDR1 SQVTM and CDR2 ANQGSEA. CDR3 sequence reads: CSAVGTNGWNEQFF. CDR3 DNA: TGCAGCGCCGTCGGGACTAACGGGTGGAATGAGCAGTTCTTC.

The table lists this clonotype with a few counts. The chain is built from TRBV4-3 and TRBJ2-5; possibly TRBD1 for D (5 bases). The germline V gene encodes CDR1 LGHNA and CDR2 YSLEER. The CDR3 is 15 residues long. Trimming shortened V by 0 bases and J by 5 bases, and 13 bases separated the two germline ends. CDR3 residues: CASSQDLGVGETQYF. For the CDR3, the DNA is TGCGCCAGCAGCCAAGATTTAGGGGTAGGGGAGACCCAGTACTTC.

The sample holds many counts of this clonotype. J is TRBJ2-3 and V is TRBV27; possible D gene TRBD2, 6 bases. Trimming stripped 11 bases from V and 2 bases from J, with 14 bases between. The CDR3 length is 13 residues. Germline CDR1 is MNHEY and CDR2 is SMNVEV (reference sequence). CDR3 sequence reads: CASGEVDTDTQYF. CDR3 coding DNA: TGTGCCTCGGGGGAGGTGGACACAGATACGCAGTATTTT.

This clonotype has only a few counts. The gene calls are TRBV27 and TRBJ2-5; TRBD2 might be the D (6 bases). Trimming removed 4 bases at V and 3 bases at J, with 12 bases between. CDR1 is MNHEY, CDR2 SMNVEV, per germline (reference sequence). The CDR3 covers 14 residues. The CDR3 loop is CASSSLGEEETQYF. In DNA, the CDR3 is TGTGCCAGCAGTTCCCTGGGGGAGGAAGAGACCCAGTACTTC.

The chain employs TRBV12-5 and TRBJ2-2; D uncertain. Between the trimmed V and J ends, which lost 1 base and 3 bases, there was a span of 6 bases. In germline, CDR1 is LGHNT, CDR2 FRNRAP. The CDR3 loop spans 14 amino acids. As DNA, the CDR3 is TGTGCTAGTGGTTTGGACCTGCACACCGGGGAGCTGTTTTTT. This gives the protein CASGLDLHTGELFF.

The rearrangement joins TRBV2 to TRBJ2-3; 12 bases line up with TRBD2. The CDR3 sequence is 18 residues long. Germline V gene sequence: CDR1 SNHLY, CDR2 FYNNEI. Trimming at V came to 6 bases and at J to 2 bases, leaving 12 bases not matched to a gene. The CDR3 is CASRAPGLAGRNTDTQYF. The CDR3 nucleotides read TGTGCCAGCAGAGCGCCTGGACTAGCGGGAAGAAACACAGATACGCAGTATTTT.

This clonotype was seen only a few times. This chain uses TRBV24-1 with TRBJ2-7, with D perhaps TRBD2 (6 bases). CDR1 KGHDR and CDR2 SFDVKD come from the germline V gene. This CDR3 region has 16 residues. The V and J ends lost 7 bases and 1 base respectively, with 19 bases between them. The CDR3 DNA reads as TGTGCCACCAGCCCGAAAACTCTCGGGACTTCCTACGAGCAGTACTTC. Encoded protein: CATSPKTLGTSYEQYF.

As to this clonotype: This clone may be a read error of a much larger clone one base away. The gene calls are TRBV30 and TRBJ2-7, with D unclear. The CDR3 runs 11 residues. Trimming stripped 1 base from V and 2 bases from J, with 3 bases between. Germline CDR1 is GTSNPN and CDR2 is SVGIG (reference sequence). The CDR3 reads CAWSETYEQYF. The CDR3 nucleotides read TGTGCCTGGAGTGAGACCTACGAGCAGTACTTC.

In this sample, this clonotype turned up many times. The DNA for the CDR3 is TGCAGTGCTAGACCTTGGCGGGAGTATAACAATGAGCAGTTCTTC. Encoded protein: CSARPWREYNNEQFF. The rearrangement uses TRBV20-1 and TRBJ2-1; TRBD2 agrees at 7 bases. This CDR3 has 15 amino acids. CDR1 DFQATT and CDR2 SNEGSKA come from the germline V gene (reference sequence). Trimming removed 2 bases from V and 5 bases from J; junction bases left unmatched: 9.

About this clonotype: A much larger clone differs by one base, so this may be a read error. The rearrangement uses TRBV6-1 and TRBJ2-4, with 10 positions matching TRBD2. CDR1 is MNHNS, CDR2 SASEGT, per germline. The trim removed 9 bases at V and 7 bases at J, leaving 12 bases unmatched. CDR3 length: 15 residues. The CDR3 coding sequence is TGTGCCAGTCGACGGAATAGCGGGAGGAATAACATTCAGTACTTC. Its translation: CASRRNSGRNNIQYF.

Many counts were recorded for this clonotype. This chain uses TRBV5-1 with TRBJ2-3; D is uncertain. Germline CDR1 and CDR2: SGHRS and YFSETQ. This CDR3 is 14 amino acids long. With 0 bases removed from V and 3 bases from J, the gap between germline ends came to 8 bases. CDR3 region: CASSLGAPTDTQYF. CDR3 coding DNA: TGCGCCAGCAGCTTGGGGGCACCAACAGATACGCAGTATTTT. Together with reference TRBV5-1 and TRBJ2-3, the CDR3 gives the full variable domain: KAGVTQTPRYLIKTRGQQVTLSCSPISGHRSVSWYQQTPGQGLQFLFEYFSETQRNKGNFPGRFSGRQFSNSRSEMNVSTLELGDSALYLCASSLGAPTDTQYFGPGTRLTVL.

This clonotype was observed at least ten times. The CDR3 sequence is CASSTTGLAGEDEQFF. The CDR3 nucleotides are TGTGCCAGCTCAACAACCGGACTAGCGGGAGAGGATGAGCAGTTCTTC. V gene TRBV18 combines with J gene TRBJ2-1; TRBD2 aligns across 13 bases. V lost 5 bases, J lost 8 bases, and 9 bases stayed unmatched. CDR3 size: 16 residues. In germline, CDR1 is KGHSH, CDR2 LQKENI. The whole variable domain, filled in from reference TRBV18 and TRBJ2-1, reads NAGVMQNPRHLVRRRGQEARLRCSPMKGHSHVYWYRQLPEEGLKFMVYLQKENIIDESGMPKERFSAEFPKEGPSILRIQQVVRGDSAAYFCASSTTGLAGEDEQFFGPGTRLTVL.

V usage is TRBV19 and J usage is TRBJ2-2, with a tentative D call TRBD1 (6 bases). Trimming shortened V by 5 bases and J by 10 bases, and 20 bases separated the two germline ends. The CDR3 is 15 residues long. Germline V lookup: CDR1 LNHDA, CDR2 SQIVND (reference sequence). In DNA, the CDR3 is TGTGCCAGTAGTCCAACCCAGCTAGGGGGACAGGAGCTGTTTTTT. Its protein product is CASSPTQLGGQELFF.

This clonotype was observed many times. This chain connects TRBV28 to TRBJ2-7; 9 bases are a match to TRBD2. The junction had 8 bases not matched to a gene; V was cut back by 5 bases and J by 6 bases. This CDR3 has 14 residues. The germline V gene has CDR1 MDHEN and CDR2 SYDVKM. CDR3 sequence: CASSIAGDFPEQYF. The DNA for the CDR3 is TGTGCCAGCAGTATAGCGGGAGATTTCCCCGAGCAGTACTTC.

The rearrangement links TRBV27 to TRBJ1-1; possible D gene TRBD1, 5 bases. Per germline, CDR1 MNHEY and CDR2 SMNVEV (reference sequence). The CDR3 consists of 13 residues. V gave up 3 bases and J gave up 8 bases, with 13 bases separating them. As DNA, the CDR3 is TGTGCCAGCAGTTTCTATATGAGGGGCGAAGCTTTCTTT. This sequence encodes CASSFYMRGEAFF.